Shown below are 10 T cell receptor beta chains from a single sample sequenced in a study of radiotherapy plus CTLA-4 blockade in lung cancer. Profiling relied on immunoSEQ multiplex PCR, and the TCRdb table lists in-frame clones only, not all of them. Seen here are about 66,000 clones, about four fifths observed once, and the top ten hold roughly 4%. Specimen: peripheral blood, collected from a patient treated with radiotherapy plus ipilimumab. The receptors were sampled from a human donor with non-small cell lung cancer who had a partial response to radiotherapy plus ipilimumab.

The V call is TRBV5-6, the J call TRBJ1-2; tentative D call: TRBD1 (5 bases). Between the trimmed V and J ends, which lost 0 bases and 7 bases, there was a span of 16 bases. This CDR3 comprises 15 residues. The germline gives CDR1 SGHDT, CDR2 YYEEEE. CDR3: CASSLGRGEVIGYTF. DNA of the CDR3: TGTGCCAGCAGCTTGGGTAGGGGCGAGGTCATTGGCTACACCTTC.

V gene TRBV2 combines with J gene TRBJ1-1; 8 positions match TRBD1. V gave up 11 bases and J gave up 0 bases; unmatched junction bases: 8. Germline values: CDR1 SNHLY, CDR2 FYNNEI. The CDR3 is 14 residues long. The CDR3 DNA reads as TGTGCCGGCTCCCCGGGACAGGTGAACACTGAAGCTTTCTTT. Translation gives CAGSPGQVNTEAFF.

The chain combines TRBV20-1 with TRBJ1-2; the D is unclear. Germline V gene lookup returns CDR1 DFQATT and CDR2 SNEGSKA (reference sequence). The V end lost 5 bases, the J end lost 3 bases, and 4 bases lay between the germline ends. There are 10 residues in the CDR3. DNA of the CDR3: TGCAGTGCTGGGCACTATGGCTACACCTTC. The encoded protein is CSAGHYGYTF.

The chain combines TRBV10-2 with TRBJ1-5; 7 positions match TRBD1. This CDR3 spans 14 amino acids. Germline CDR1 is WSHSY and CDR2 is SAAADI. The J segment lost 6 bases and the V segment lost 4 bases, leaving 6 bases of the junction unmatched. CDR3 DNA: TGCGCCAGCAGTGGGGGGACAGTGAGTCAGCCCCAGCATTTT. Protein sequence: CASSGGTVSQPQHF.

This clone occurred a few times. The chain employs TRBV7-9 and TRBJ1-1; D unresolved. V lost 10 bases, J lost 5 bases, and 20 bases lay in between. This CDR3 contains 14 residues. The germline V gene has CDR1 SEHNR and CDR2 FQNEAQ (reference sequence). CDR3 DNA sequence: TGTGCCATCCACCGTCAGGCTGTTGAGACTGAAGCTTTCTTT. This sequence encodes CAIHRQAVETEAFF.

The CDR3 bases are TGTGCCAGTAGTATAGATTGGACTCTTCCGTTCTTC. It is translated as CASSIDWTLPFF. The J gene is TRBJ2-1, the V gene TRBV19; TRBD2 might be the D (5 bases). The V end lost 0 bases, the J end lost 15 bases, and 12 bases lay between the germline ends. The germline CDR1 and CDR2 sequences are LNHDA and SQIVND (reference sequence). This CDR3 region has 12 residues.

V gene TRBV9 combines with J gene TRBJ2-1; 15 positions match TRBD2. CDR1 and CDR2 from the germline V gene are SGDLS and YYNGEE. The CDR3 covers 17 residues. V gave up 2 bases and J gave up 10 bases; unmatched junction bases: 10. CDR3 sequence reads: CASSVAGLAGGGGEQFF. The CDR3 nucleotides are TGTGCCAGCAGCGTTGCCGGACTAGCGGGAGGGGGGGGCGAGCAGTTCTTC. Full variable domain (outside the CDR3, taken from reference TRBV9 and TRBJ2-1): DSGVTQTPKHLITATGQRVTLRCSPRSGDLSVYWYQQSLDQGLQFLIQYYNGEERAKGNILERFSAQQFPDLHSELNLSSLELGDSALYFCASSVAGLAGGGGEQFFGPGTRLTVL.

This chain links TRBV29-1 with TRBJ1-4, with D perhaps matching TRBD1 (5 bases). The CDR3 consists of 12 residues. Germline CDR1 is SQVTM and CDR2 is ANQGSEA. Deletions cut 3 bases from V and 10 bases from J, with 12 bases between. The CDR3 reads CSVEGRVGKLFF. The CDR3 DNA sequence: TGCAGCGTTGAGGGCAGGGTGGGAAAACTGTTTTTT.

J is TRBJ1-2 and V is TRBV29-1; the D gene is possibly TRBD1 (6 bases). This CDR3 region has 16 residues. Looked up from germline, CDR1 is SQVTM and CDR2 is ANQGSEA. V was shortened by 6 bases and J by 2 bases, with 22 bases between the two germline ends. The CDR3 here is CSVDEAKGHHNYGYTF. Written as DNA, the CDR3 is TGCAGCGTCGACGAAGCAAAGGGACACCACAACTATGGCTACACCTTC.

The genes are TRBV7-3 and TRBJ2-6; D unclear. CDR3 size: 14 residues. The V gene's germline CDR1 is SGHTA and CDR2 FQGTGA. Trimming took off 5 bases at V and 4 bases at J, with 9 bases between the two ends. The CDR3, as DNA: TGTGCCAGCAGCCTAGTGTCGGGGGCCAACGTCCTGACTTTC. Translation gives CASSLVSGANVLTF.